These 32 T cell receptor beta chains were sequenced from one sample in a study of blood T cell repertoires in COVID-19. The table came from immunoSEQ multiplex PCR; TCRdb's copy has only in-frame clones and leaves some out. The sample lists 65,000 to 85,000 clones, roughly 89% occurring once. Sequencing was done on a sample of peripheral blood. The receptors stem from a human donor in a cohort sampled during active COVID-19.

A single count supports this clone. The rearrangement links TRBV6-2 or TRBV6-3 to TRBJ1-5; possibly TRBD1 for D (6 bases). The CDR3 contains 17 residues. Trimming cost V 5 bases and J 2 bases, with 19 bases left between them. Germline assignment: CDR1 MNHEY and CDR2 SVGEGT. This CDR3 reads CASSRSGGGVGNQPQHF. As DNA, the CDR3 is TGTGCCAGCAGTCGGTCGGGGGGCGGCGTCGGCAATCAGCCCCAGCATTTT.

This chain connects TRBV5-4 to TRBJ1-2; weak D call: TRBD1 (6 bases). CDR1 SGHNT and CDR2 YYREEE come from the germline V gene (reference sequence). The CDR3 is 12 amino acids. Trimming removed 0 bases from V and 8 bases from J, with 8 bases in between. The CDR3, as DNA: TGTGCCAGCAGCTTGGGGACAGTAGGCTACACCTTC. Residues: CASSLGTVGYTF.

CDR3 sequence reads: CASSRGRGSPLHF. The CDR3 DNA follows: TGTGCCAGCTCCCGGGGCAGGGGCTCACCCCTCCACTTT. The gene calls are TRBV12-3 or TRBV12-4 and TRBJ1-6, with a tentative D call TRBD1 (6 bases). CDR3 length equals 13 residues. The V end lost 8 bases, the J end lost 10 bases, and 15 bases lay between the germline ends.

The J gene is TRBJ2-1, the V gene TRBV2; 15 positions match TRBD2. Germline V gene lookup returns CDR1 SNHLY and CDR2 FYNNEI. V was pared by 6 bases and J by 8 bases, with 5 bases of the junction left unmatched. The CDR3 runs to 15 residues. CDR3 coding DNA: TGTGCCAGCAGCCTGGGACTAGCGGGGGGCCATGAGCAGTTCTTC. The encoded protein is CASSLGLAGGHEQFF.

The CDR3: CASSHDRGYNSPLHF. The CDR3 DNA reads TGTGCCAGCAGCCACGACAGGGGGTATAATTCACCCCTCCACTTT. V is TRBV3-1 (or the pseudogene TRBV3-2) and J is TRBJ1-6; 9 nucleotides match TRBD1. V was clipped by 3 bases and J by 4 bases; unmatched bases: 1. This CDR3 is 15 amino acids long. Per germline, CDR1 LGHDT and CDR2 YNNKEL (reference sequence).

This chain joins TRBV30 and TRBJ1-2; 10 bases are a match to TRBD1. The CDR3 has 13 amino acids. V was clipped by 8 bases and J by 6 bases; unmatched bases: 9. CDR1 is GTSNPN, CDR2 SVGIG, per germline (reference sequence). The CDR3 DNA follows: TGTGCCACTCCGGGACAGGGGTGGGATGGCTACACCTTC. Encoded protein: CATPGQGWDGYTF.

The count of this clone is one. V and J are TRBV3-1 (or the pseudogene TRBV3-2) and TRBJ1-2; 9 nucleotides align to TRBD1. The germline V gene has CDR1 LGHDT and CDR2 YNNKEL (reference sequence). V dropped 1 base and J dropped 7; count of bases not matched to a gene: 7. This CDR3 region has 15 residues. DNA of the CDR3: TGTGCCAGCAGCCAAGGGACAGGGGTACCTTCTGGCTACACCTTC. It is translated as CASSQGTGVPSGYTF.

This chain joins TRBV10-3 and TRBJ1-3; 7 positions agree with TRBD1. Trimming removed 10 bases from V and 2 bases from J; junction bases left unmatched: 5. The CDR3 length is 13 residues. In germline, CDR1 is ENHRY, CDR2 SYGVKD. CDR3 coding DNA: TGTGCCACGACGACAGGGACTGGAAACACCATATATTTT. It specifies CATTTGTGNTIYF.

The gene calls are TRBV4-1 and TRBJ1-5; D not resolved. Germline V gene lookup returns CDR1 MGHRA and CDR2 YSYEKL. Trimming stripped 0 bases from V and 15 bases from J, with 21 bases between. The CDR3 consists of 15 residues. The CDR3 region is CASSQEWSGAHPRHF. CDR3 coding DNA: TGCGCCAGCAGCCAAGAATGGAGCGGAGCTCACCCGCGGCATTTT.

The rearrangement uses TRBV9 and TRBJ1-2; 8 bases are a match to TRBD1. Trimming at V came to 4 bases and at J to 3 bases, leaving 8 bases not matched to a gene. Germline-derived CDR1 and CDR2 are SGDLS and YYNGEE. This CDR3 comprises 15 residues. The CDR3 DNA reads TGTGCCAGCAGCCTCGGACAGGGAGGCGACTATGGCTACACCTTC. Its protein product is CASSLGQGGDYGYTF.

About this clone: The sample carries other DNA sequences with the same CDR3. The chain links TRBV18 to TRBJ2-5; maybe TRBD2 (5 bases). The ends were cut back, 3 bases at V and 4 bases at J, with 9 bases in the middle. Per the germline V gene, CDR1 is KGHSH and CDR2 is LQKENI. This CDR3 region has 13 residues. The CDR3 nucleotides are TGTGCCAGCTCACCGGGCGGAGGAGAGACCCAGTACTTC. Translation: CASSPGGGETQYF.

This clone has a handful of counts. The gene calls are TRBV4-1 and TRBJ2-7; 7 nucleotides agree with TRBD1. This CDR3 has 16 residues. CDR1 and CDR2 (germline): MGHRA, YSYEKL. The trim removed 0 bases at V and 2 bases at J, leaving 7 bases unmatched. As DNA, the CDR3 is TGCGCCAGCAGCCAAGATGTTGGACAGGTAACCTACGAGCAGTACTTC. It codes for CASSQDVGQVTYEQYF.

The chain links TRBV9 to TRBJ2-5; the match to TRBD2 covers 12 bases. The CDR3 consists of 15 residues. V was clipped by 4 bases and J by 2 bases; unmatched bases: 3. Germline V CDR1 and CDR2: SGDLS, YYNGEE. This CDR3 reads CASSTSGGSQETQYF. CDR3 in DNA: TGTGCCAGCAGCACTAGCGGGGGGTCGCAAGAGACCCAGTACTTC.

V and J are TRBV29-1 and TRBJ1-3; D is ambiguous. Trimming removed 5 bases at V and 2 bases at J, with 10 bases between. CDR1 and CDR2 (germline): SQVTM, ANQGSEA. The length of the CDR3 is 13 residues. The CDR3, as DNA: TGCAGCGTTCGAAATCGGGCTGGAAACACCATATATTTT. This gives the protein CSVRNRAGNTIYF.

J is TRBJ1-2 and V is TRBV5-6; D possibly corresponds to TRBD1 (6 bases). Germline loops: CDR1 SGHDT, CDR2 YYEEEE. Trimming pared 0 bases from V and 8 bases from J, leaving 17 bases between. The CDR3 length is 15 residues. CDR3 loop: CASSLVLQGVGGYTF. CDR3 nucleotides: TGTGCCAGCAGCTTGGTGTTACAGGGCGTAGGGGGCTACACCTTC.

The V call is TRBV4-1, the J call TRBJ2-7, with TRBD2 identical over 10 bases. This CDR3 comprises 16 residues. After removal of 4 bases from V and 0 bases from J, the junction contained 6 bases not matched to a gene. Germline CDR1 MGHRA, CDR2 YSYEKL. CDR3 sequence: CASSPGTSGASYEQYF. CDR3 sequence (DNA): TGCGCCAGCAGCCCCGGAACTAGCGGGGCCTCCTACGAGCAGTACTTC.

This rearrangement joins TRBV6-5 to TRBJ1-2; TRBD1 matches at 7 bases. This CDR3 has 12 residues. Germline V gives CDR1 MNHEY, CDR2 SVGAGI. Losses at the gene ends were 7 bases for V and 4 bases for J; bases not matched to a gene: 3. The chain's CDR3 is CASIGGIYGYTF. CDR3 DNA sequence: TGTGCCAGCATAGGGGGCATCTATGGCTACACCTTC.

The genes are TRBV7-2 and TRBJ2-5, with TRBD1 identical over 12 bases. The CDR3 contains 17 residues. The germline V gene has CDR1 SGHTA and CDR2 FQGNSA. Unmatched junction bases numbered 10, after V lost 8 bases and J lost 0 bases. CDR3: CASAGGTGGIDQETQYF. Written as DNA, the CDR3 is TGTGCCAGCGCTGGCGGGACAGGGGGCATAGACCAAGAGACCCAGTACTTC.

The chain couples TRBV5-4 to TRBJ2-7, with D tentatively TRBD2 (7 bases). The CDR3 runs 16 residues. Germline V gives CDR1 SGHNT, CDR2 YYREEE (reference sequence). V was cut by 1 base and J by 2 bases, with 16 bases left in between. Here the CDR3 reads CASSLRGGGDTYEQYF. In nucleotides, the CDR3 is TGTGCCAGCAGCTTGAGGGGGGGCGGCGACACCTACGAGCAGTACTTC.

This clone was counted between two and nine times. The V call is TRBV5-6, the J call TRBJ2-7; TRBD1 matches at 8 bases. Germline CDR1 and CDR2: SGHDT and YYEEEE. V was clipped by 4 bases and J by 0 bases; unmatched bases: 9. This CDR3 contains 16 residues. The CDR3 nucleotides are TGTGCCAGCAGCCTAACCCCAGGGGGCATCTCCTACGAGCAGTACTTC. Amino acid sequence: CASSLTPGGISYEQYF.

The V call is TRBV9, the J call TRBJ2-7; tentative D call: TRBD2 (6 bases). V was pared by 0 bases and J by 3 bases, with 16 bases between. The CDR3 runs to 16 residues. Germline values: CDR1 SGDLS, CDR2 YYNGEE. The CDR3 loop is CASSVGSEGRSYEQYF. In nucleotides, the CDR3 is TGTGCCAGCAGCGTAGGTTCGGAGGGGCGAAGCTACGAGCAGTACTTC.

The chain recombines TRBV6-5 with TRBJ2-1, with TRBD2 as a possible D gene (7 bases). V gave up 2 bases and J gave up 5 bases, with 13 bases separating them. The V gene's germline CDR1 is MNHEY and CDR2 SVGAGI. The CDR3 sequence is 15 residues long. The CDR3 protein is CASSYTRGDNNEQFF. Written as DNA, the CDR3 is TGTGCCAGCAGTTACACACGGGGGGACAACAATGAGCAGTTCTTC.

This clone was counted between two and nine times. J is TRBJ2-7 and V is TRBV18; D unresolved. CDR1 KGHSH and CDR2 LQKENI come from the germline V gene. The ends were cut back, 3 bases at V and 4 bases at J, with 7 bases in the middle. The CDR3 has 12 residues. The CDR3 DNA is TGTGCCAGCTCACCGCGGAAATACGAGCAGTACTTC. This translates into CASSPRKYEQYF.

The chain links TRBV23-1 to TRBJ2-4; 9 bases are shared with TRBD2. TRBV23-1 is an ORF, and what it does is uncertain. Unmatched junction bases numbered 9, after V lost 6 bases and J lost 6 bases. There are 15 residues in the CDR3. The CDR3 here is CASSPLAGLRNIQYF. DNA of the CDR3: TGCGCCAGCAGCCCCCTAGCGGGGCTAAGAAACATTCAGTACTTC.

V usage is TRBV12-5 and J usage is TRBJ2-1; 8 nucleotides match TRBD1. The CDR3 spans 16 residues. Germline CDR1 LGHNT, CDR2 FRNRAP. The V segment lost 5 bases and the J segment 1 base; nucleotides outside the gene matches: 7. This CDR3 is CASGRQGTSSYNEQFF. The CDR3 region has the DNA TGTGCTAGTGGTCGACAGGGGACCTCATCCTACAATGAGCAGTTCTTC.

The rearrangement joins TRBV6-5 to TRBJ1-5; 8 bases line up with TRBD1. Germline CDR1 is MNHEY and CDR2 is SVGAGI. Trimming removed 10 bases from V and 2 bases from J; junction bases left unmatched: 10. This CDR3 contains 15 residues. CDR3 protein: CATKLTGGGNQPQHF. Written as DNA, the CDR3 is TGTGCCACCAAACTCACAGGGGGAGGCAATCAGCCCCAGCATTTT.

The chain couples TRBV12-3 or TRBV12-4 to TRBJ2-5; TRBD2 is a possible D gene (5 bases). V was clipped by 2 bases and J by 10 bases, with 14 bases between them. The CDR3 has 13 residues. Here the CDR3 reads CASSLIEGVNQYF. The CDR3 nucleotides are TGTGCCAGCAGTTTAATCGAGGGCGTGAACCAGTACTTC.

The V gene is TRBV12-3 or TRBV12-4, the J gene TRBJ1-6; 7 bases are a match to TRBD1. The junction had 4 bases not matched to a gene; V was cut back by 6 bases and J by 8 bases. The CDR3 is 13 residues long. The CDR3 reads CASRTGTHSPLHF. As DNA, the CDR3 is TGTGCCAGCAGGACAGGGACGCATTCACCCCTCCACTTT.

J is TRBJ2-2 and V is TRBV7-9; a possible D gene is TRBD2 (6 bases). V was clipped by 7 bases and J by 4 bases, with 10 bases between them. CDR1 and CDR2 (germline): SEHNR, FQNEAQ (reference sequence). The CDR3 loop spans 13 amino acids. The CDR3 nucleotides read TGTGCCAGCATGTGGGGAGGCACCGGGGAGCTGTTTTTT. Translating it yields CASMWGGTGELFF.

This clone was seen once. The CDR3 loop reads CASSLPGGSYNEQFF. DNA for the CDR3: TGTGCCAGCAGCTTACCCGGGGGATCCTACAATGAGCAGTTCTTC. The V gene is TRBV7-9, the J gene TRBJ2-1, with D perhaps TRBD2 (6 bases). V was shortened by 2 bases and J by 1 base, with 9 bases between the two germline ends. The CDR3 loop spans 15 amino acids. In germline, CDR1 is SEHNR, CDR2 FQNEAQ (reference sequence).

The V and J genes are TRBV19 and TRBJ1-2; 9 positions agree with TRBD1. Trimming removed 1 base from V and 0 bases from J; junction bases left unmatched: 6. Germline CDR1 and CDR2: LNHDA and SQIVND (reference sequence). This CDR3 is 17 amino acids long. This CDR3 reads CASSIGGQGKANYGYTF. CDR3 coding DNA: TGTGCCAGTAGTATAGGCGGACAGGGGAAAGCTAACTATGGCTACACCTTC.

The gene calls are TRBV4-1 and TRBJ1-1, with a tentative D call TRBD1 (6 bases). CDR3 length: 15 amino acids. The V end was cut by 1 base, the J end by 5 bases, with 14 bases between. Germline values: CDR1 MGHRA, CDR2 YSYEKL. CDR3 protein: CASSQGRGGGTEAFF. DNA for the CDR3: TGCGCCAGCAGCCAAGGGAGGGGGGGAGGTACTGAAGCTTTCTTT.